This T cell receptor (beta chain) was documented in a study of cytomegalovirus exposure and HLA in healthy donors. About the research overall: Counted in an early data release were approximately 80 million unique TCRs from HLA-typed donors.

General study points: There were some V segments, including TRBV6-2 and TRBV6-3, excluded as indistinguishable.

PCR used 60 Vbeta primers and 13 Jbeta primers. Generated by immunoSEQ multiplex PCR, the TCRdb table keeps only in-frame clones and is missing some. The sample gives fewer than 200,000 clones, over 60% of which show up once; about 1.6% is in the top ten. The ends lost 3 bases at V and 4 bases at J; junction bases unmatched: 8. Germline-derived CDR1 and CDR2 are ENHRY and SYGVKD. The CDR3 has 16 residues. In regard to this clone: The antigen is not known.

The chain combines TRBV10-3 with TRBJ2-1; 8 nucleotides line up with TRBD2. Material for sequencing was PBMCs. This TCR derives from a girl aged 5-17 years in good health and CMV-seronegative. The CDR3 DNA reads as TGTGCCATCAGTGACCCCGGGGGGGCGGATTACAATGAGCAGTTCTTC. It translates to CAISDPGGADYNEQFF.